Listed below are T cell receptor beta chains from one sample, sequenced in a study of OX40 agonist ivuxolimab in advanced cancers. The protocol was immunoSEQ multiplex PCR, while the TCRdb copy is restricted to in-frame clones and leaves out a portion. This table holds some 64,000 clones, approximately 83% found once. The sequenced sample was CD4+ or CD8+ T cells sorted from blood, obtained in a trial of the OX40 agonist ivuxolimab. These receptor sequences come from an adult with an advanced solid tumor such as melanoma, head and neck, liver or kidney cancer. Each CDR3 is given with its conserved first and last residue. The order of the fields is V gene, J gene, D gene, CDR3 protein. The D gene is left open where the match is weak.

V gene: TRBV2; J gene: TRBJ2-3; D gene: NA; CDR3 protein: CASSEALGLLRTDTQYF
V gene: TRBV19; J gene: TRBJ2-3; D gene: NA; CDR3 protein: CASSARRLDTQYF
V gene: TRBV2; J gene: TRBJ1-1; D gene: NA; CDR3 protein: CASSEKTVMNTEAFF
V gene: TRBV6-1; J gene: TRBJ2-1; D gene: TRBD1; CDR3 protein: CASSVYLQGAAEQFF
V gene: TRBV10-3; J gene: TRBJ2-3; D gene: TRBD1; CDR3 protein: CASTGGVPDTQYF
V gene: TRBV7-2; J gene: TRBJ2-1; D gene: NA; CDR3 protein: CASSLFGLNEQFF
V gene: TRBV13; J gene: TRBJ2-1; D gene: TRBD2; CDR3 protein: CASSLEGGGAYNEQFF
V gene: TRBV5-4; J gene: TRBJ2-7; D gene: TRBD2; CDR3 protein: CASMERGIARYEQYF
V gene: TRBV11-1; J gene: TRBJ2-7; D gene: NA; CDR3 protein: CASSHGQTGEQYF
V gene: TRBV10-3; J gene: TRBJ2-1; D gene: NA; CDR3 protein: CAISEGLARDEQFF
V gene: TRBV7-9; J gene: TRBJ1-1; D gene: NA; CDR3 protein: CASRRQGSTEAFF
V gene: TRBV29-1; J gene: TRBJ1-2; D gene: TRBD1; CDR3 protein: CSVDQGGYGYTF
V gene: TRBV11-2; J gene: TRBJ2-3; D gene: NA; CDR3 protein: CASSLEGGRTDTQYF